These T cell receptor beta chains were read from a single sample in a study of T cells in Graves' hyperthyroidism and ophthalmopathy. TCRdb ran MiXCR on the multiplex PCR reads and lists one entry per CDR3 protein. This table has hundreds of thousands of distinct CDR3 sequences, roughly 17% appearing once. Material for sequencing was blood. The receptors stem from a woman aged 25 to 45 with Graves' hyperthyroidism. CDR3s include the opening cysteine and the closing phenylalanine or tryptophan. Each record gives: clone size, J gene, D gene, V gene, CDR3 DNA, CDR3 protein. The D gene is left open where the match is weak. The size entry is marked missing in some rows and otherwise reads once, few, many or a size class.

NA | TRBJ2-2 | TRBD2 | TRBV9 | TGTGCCAGCAGCGTAGAAGGGACTAGCGCCGGGGAGCTGTTTTTT | CASSVEGTSAGELFF
NA | TRBJ2-2 | NA | TRBV12-5 | TGTGCTAGTGGACTAAACACCGGGGAGCTGTTTTTT | CASGLNTGELFF
few | TRBJ2-2 | TRBD1 | TRBV9 | TGTGCCAGCAGCGTAGAGTTGACAGGGAAGGACGGGGAGCTGTTTTTT | CASSVELTGKDGELFF
NA | TRBJ2-7 | TRBD1 | TRBV6-1 | TGTGCCAGCAGTGTACGCCGACAGGGGCGGGACGAGCAGTACTTC | CASSVRRQGRDEQYF
NA | TRBJ2-1 | NA | TRBV4-1 | TGCGCCAGCAGCCAACGCTCTAGGAGCCAGAGCTCCTACAATGAGCAGTTCTTC | CASSQRSRSQSSYNEQFF
many | TRBJ2-3 | NA | TRBV6-6 | TGTGCCAGCAGTTATCGGGTCACAGATACGCAGTATTTT | CASSYRVTDTQYF
NA | TRBJ2-7 | NA | TRBV3-1 | TGTGCCAGCAGCCCCACCCTGACGGATTCCTACGAGCAGTACTTC | CASSPTLTDSYEQYF
many | TRBJ1-1 | NA | TRBV11-2 | TGTGCCAGCAGCCTAACCGTTGGGGGCGGAACTGAAGCTTTCTTT | CASSLTVGGGTEAFF
few | TRBJ2-2 | TRBD1 | TRBV2 | TGTGCCAGCAGGGGACAGGGGTTCGGCGGGGAGCTGTTTTTT | CASRGQGFGGELFF
NA | TRBJ2-1 | TRBD2 | TRBV9 | TGTGCCAGCAGCGGGGGCCCCAAAGGGCGGGAGGGGGACAATGAGCAGTTCTTC | CASSGGPKGREGDNEQFF
few | TRBJ1-1 | NA | TRBV12-3/TRBV12-4 | TGTGCCAGCAGTTTGCTTCTGCAGAACACTGAAGCTTTCTTT | CASSLLLQNTEAFF
many | TRBJ1-2 | NA | TRBV27 | TGTGCCAGCAGTCCCGCCCTGGGCGGGGGGGACTATGGCTACACCTTC | CASSPALGGGDYGYTF
many | TRBJ2-3 | NA | TRBV7-2 | TGTGCCAGCAGCTCCAAAATCACAGATACGCAGTATTTT | CASSSKITDTQYF